The present TCR beta chain was sequenced within a study of cytomegalovirus exposure and HLA in healthy donors. A note on this clone: Its target is not known.

The study, taken as a whole, reports: Reportedly, cytomegalovirus status was diagnosed with high sensitivity and specificity. Cytomegalovirus association was listed for 150 to 200 TCR beta chains.

Germline V gene data show CDR1 as SGDLS and CDR2 as YYNGEE. V dropped 0 bases and J dropped 9 bases, with 10 bases sitting between them. The CDR3 is 13 residues long. Generated by immunoSEQ multiplex PCR, the TCRdb table keeps only in-frame clones and is missing some. The sample has 71,000 or so clones; over 85% are singletons. The clonotype was recovered from a man younger than 30 in good health and CMV-seropositive. The V and J genes are TRBV9 and TRBJ2-1, with TRBD2 as a possible D gene (5 bases). Input material: PBMCs. CDR3 coding DNA: TGTGCCAGCAGCGTAGGTCAGCGGACTGAGCAGTTCTTC. It specifies CASSVGQRTEQFF. Full variable domain (missing parts from reference TRBV9 and TRBJ2-1): DSGVTQTPKHLITATGQRVTLRCSPRSGDLSVYWYQQSLDQGLQFLIQYYNGEERAKGNILERFSAQQFPDLHSELNLSSLELGDSALYFCASSVGQRTEQFFGPGTRLTVL.